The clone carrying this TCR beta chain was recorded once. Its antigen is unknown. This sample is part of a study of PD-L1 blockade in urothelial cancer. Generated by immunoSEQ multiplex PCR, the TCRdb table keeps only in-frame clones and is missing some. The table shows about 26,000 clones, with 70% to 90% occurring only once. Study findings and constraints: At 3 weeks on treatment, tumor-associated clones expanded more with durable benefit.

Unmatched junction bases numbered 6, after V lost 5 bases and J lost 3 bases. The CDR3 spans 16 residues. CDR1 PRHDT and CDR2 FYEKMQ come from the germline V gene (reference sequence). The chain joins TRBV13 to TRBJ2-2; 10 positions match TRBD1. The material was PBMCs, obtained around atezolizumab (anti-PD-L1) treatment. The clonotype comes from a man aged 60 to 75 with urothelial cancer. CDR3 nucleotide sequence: TGTGCCAGCAGCCCAGGGGACAGGGGTCACACCGGGGAGCTGTTTTTT. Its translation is CASSPGDRGHTGELFF.